What follows are 6 T cell receptor beta chains derived from one specimen sequenced in a study of T cells in localized non-small cell lung cancer. The repertoire was sequenced with immunoSEQ multiplex PCR; TCRdb's copy has only in-frame clones and lacks some. The sample holds around 19,000 clones, around 90% seen once. The sample in question was peripheral blood, obtained before any cancer treatment. These receptors all stem from a woman between 40 and 69 years old with stage I lung adenocarcinoma.

The chain links TRBV5-1 to TRBJ1-1, with D possibly matching TRBD1 (5 bases). The CDR3 runs to 14 residues. V lost 2 bases, J lost 1 base, and 9 bases lay in between. Germline values: CDR1 SGHRS, CDR2 YFSETQ. CDR3 nucleotides: TGCGCCAGCAGCTTCAACGGGGGGAACACTGAAGCTTTCTTT. Translated, it gives CASSFNGGNTEAFF.

The chain is built from TRBV6-5 and TRBJ1-5; D perhaps matches TRBD1 (5 bases). This CDR3 comprises 15 residues. V was cut by 0 bases and J by 4 bases, with 10 bases left in between. CDR1 is MNHEY, CDR2 SVGAGI, per germline. The CDR3 DNA reads as TGTGCCAGCAGTTACTCGTTGGGGCCTAATCAGCCCCAGCATTTT. Amino acids: CASSYSLGPNQPQHF.

The V and J genes are TRBV5-1 and TRBJ1-6; D is possibly TRBD1 (6 bases). CDR1 and CDR2 from the germline V gene are SGHRS and YFSETQ. This CDR3 comprises 15 residues. The V end was cut by 0 bases, the J end by 9 bases, with 13 bases between. CDR3: CASSLGSGAGSPLHF. Here the CDR3 DNA reads TGCGCCAGCAGCTTGGGGTCAGGGGCGGGTTCACCCCTCCACTTT. Using reference TRBV5-1 and TRBJ1-6 for the parts outside the CDR3, the full variable domain is KAGVTQTPRYLIKTRGQQVTLSCSPISGHRSVSWYQQTPGQGLQFLFEYFSETQRNKGNFPGRFSGRQFSNSRSEMNVSTLELGDSALYLCASSLGSGAGSPLHFGNGTRLTVT.

The V and J genes are TRBV19 and TRBJ1-6, with no clear D. The germline V gene has CDR1 LNHDA and CDR2 SQIVND (reference sequence). The CDR3 is made up of 16 amino acids. V was cut by 5 bases and J by 5 bases, with 16 bases left in between. The CDR3 loop is CASSLSLGADNSPLHF. In DNA form, the CDR3 reads TGTGCCAGTAGTCTATCCCTGGGAGCAGATAATTCACCCCTCCACTTT.

The rearrangement joins TRBV7-2 to TRBJ2-5, with D perhaps matching TRBD1 (5 bases). Germline CDR1 SGHTA, CDR2 FQGNSA. V lost 5 bases and J 1 base, leaving 11 bases between the germline ends. This CDR3 spans 14 amino acids. The CDR3 here is CASSIRTSQETQYF. As DNA, the CDR3 is TGTGCCAGCAGCATCAGGACATCCCAAGAGACCCAGTACTTC.

This clone occurred once. The chain has TRBV27 and TRBJ1-4; TRBD1 might be the D (5 bases). Looked up from germline, CDR1 is MNHEY and CDR2 is SMNVEV (reference sequence). V was cut by 10 bases and J by 1 base, with 13 bases left in between. The CDR3 runs to 14 residues. The CDR3 loop reads CATRSGGTNEKLFF. As DNA, the CDR3 is TGTGCCACTAGGTCCGGGGGAACTAATGAAAAACTGTTTTTT. Full variable domain (missing parts from reference TRBV27 and TRBJ1-4): EAQVTQNPRYLITVTGKKLTVTCSQNMNHEYMSWYRQDPGLGLRQIYYSMNVEVTDKGDVPEGYKVSRKEKRNFPLILESPSPNQTSLYFCATRSGGTNEKLFFGSGTQLSVL.